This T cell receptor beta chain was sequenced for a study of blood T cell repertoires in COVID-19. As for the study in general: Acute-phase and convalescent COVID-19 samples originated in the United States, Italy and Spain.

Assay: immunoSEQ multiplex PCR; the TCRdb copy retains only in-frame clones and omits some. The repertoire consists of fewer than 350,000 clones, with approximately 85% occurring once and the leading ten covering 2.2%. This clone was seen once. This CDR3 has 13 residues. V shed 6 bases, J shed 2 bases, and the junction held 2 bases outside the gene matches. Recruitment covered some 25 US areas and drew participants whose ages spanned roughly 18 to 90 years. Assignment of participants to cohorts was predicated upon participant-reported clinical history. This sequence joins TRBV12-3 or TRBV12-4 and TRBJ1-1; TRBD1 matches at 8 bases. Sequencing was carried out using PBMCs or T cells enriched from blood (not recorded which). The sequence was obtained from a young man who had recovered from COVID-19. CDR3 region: CASRTGANTEAFF. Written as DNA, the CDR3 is TGTGCCAGCAGGACAGGGGCTAACACTGAAGCTTTCTTT.